Here is one T cell receptor (beta chain) with its context. This clonotype occurred a few times. The antigen it binds to is not known. No much larger clone is present one base from it, and per-base qualities are unavailable. The CDR3 runs 15 residues from the cysteine to the phenylalanine. Only the CDR3 DNA stays, 45 bases, in frame from base 1. The germline V gene provides CDR1 SGHVS and CDR2 FQNEAQ. The V and J ends are trimmed by 0 bases and 8 bases, leaving 13 bases between them. The time point label of this sample denotes: newly diagnosed GD, antithyroid drugs for less than 3 months. For both TCR sequencing and RNA sequencing, RNA was extracted from PBMCs using TRIzol. Graves' disease was diagnosed according to American Thyroid Association guidelines. The patients came from an endocrinology department in Xi'an, China. Each patient gave 7.5 to 10 milliliters of peripheral blood, collected in an EDTA anticoagulant tube. Ficoll Paque Plus density gradient separation was used to isolate PBMCs, and no additional T cell sorting was done. An Agilent 2100 Bioanalyzer and agarose gel were used to check RNA quality, and a NanoDrop 2000 was used to measure RNA concentration.

These data come from a study of regulatory T cells in long-lasting Graves disease (dated by TCRdb to the early 2020s). In terms of the full investigation: Antithyroid drugs had been taken for less than 3 months by newly diagnosed Graves' disease patients. Patients with persistent Graves' disease were compared with patients with newly diagnosed Graves' disease using TCR sequencing and RNA sequencing of peripheral blood. The study took place in China and was registered as a clinical trial. A total of roughly 33 samples were covered by TCR sequencing, comprising approximately 13 persistent and approximately 20 newly diagnosed Graves' disease patients.

The investigation overall reported the following: As a limitation, the authors acknowledged that the small sample size may reduce accuracy. Compared with newly diagnosed patients, persistent Graves' disease patients had lower TCR Shannon entropy and fewer highly expanded clones, which suggests clonal expansion. Preferential use of TRBV28, TRBJ1-2 and TRBJ2-5 was observed in persistent disease, whereas TRBV20-1 and TRBJ2-1 were favored in newly diagnosed disease. Sequencing and analysis were restricted to the TCR beta chain. The study examined only peripheral blood because the primary lesion, thyroid tissue, could not be accessed. Patients with persistent disease shared more public clonotypes (fewer than 3,000) than newly diagnosed patients did (966).

The library was made by multiplex PCR. Sequencing was performed on an Illumina HiSeq 4000. TCR beta libraries were built with iRepertoire HTBI primers and Arm-PCR amplification of CDR3 regions. PCR products were gel purified before sequencing. In the source study's methods: Gene usage analysis of CDR3 amino acid clonotypes used the 55 to 65 TRBV and about 13 TRBJ segments found across samples. Filtered high-quality paired reads were merged into contigs using COPE and FqMerger. Contigs were aligned with BLAST to IMGT TRBV, TRBD and TRBJ reference genes, and CDR3 was defined per IMGT. Any clonotype with a frequency above 0.1% was counted as a highly expanded clone. Shannon entropy was used to measure repertoire diversity, and the Gini coefficient was used to measure V-J evenness. Public clonotypes were defined as clonotypes shared by more than one individual. TCRdb took the public reads, trimmed them with fastp at Q25, ran MiXCR for clone calling and kept in-frame beta chains. Rows with one shared CDR3 protein collapse into an entry with the most common genes and DNA. These V and J calls rely on TCRdb rather than the paper's analysis. For this sample the table gives approximately 470,000 distinct CDR3 sequences, of which roughly 17% were detected only once. More than 10% of the sample is held by the ten biggest clonotypes.

These data also featured in a second study, about T cells in Graves' hyperthyroidism and ophthalmopathy. That second publication adds: Stable Graves' hyperthyroidism was defined as no progression to ophthalmopathy during 18 months of follow-up. Hyperthyroidism patients were newly diagnosed, with disease duration under 2 months, and aged 18 to 65 years. Any patient with an uncontrolled infection, another autoimmune disease, pregnancy or lactation was excluded. Diagnoses were established on the basis of clinical symptoms, serum thyroxine and TRAb, thyroid ultrasound, and orbital computed tomography. A first-round RT-PCR of the TCR CDR3 used the HTBI primer set with the Qiagen OneStep RT-PCR kit. Most expanded thyroid clonotypes (frequency above 0.001) were also detected in blood, suggesting blood repertoires may reflect thyroid immune responses. A model built on a 13 V-J signature distinguished ophthalmopathy from stable hyperthyroidism, reaching around 88% sensitivity and around 81% specificity in cross-validation and 80%/75% in testing. In validation, the model predicted progression to ophthalmopathy a median of approximately 6.3 months before onset, with around 70% sensitivity and nearly 75% specificity. TCR V-J signatures able to tell the groups apart were searched for in a discovery cohort of approximately 95 patients, of whom around 42 had Graves' ophthalmopathy and 55 to 60 had stable Graves' hyperthyroidism. Prospective prediction of ophthalmopathy was tested in an independent validation cohort consisting of 18 to 20 hyperthyroidism patients and 17 patients who later progressed to ophthalmopathy. The roughly 91 discovery patients were randomly split 7:3 into training and test sets. In addition, the study compared T-cell repertoires in thyroid tissue and in blood from a handful of Graves' hyperthyroidism patients. Following sampling, methimazole starting at 30 mg daily was given to hyperthyroidism patients, and high-dose intravenous methylprednisolone was given to ophthalmopathy patients. The libraries were constructed in a second round of multiplex PCR and then size-selected and purified. Libraries were sequenced paired-end with 100 bp reads on an Illumina HiSeq2000. SOAPnuke was used to process the raw data, with reads discarded if the reads contained adapters or uncalled bases, had a mean Phred below 15, or lacked an exact constant-primer or identifier match. COPE v1.2.5 was used to merge high-quality paired reads, and clonotypes were defined as unique nucleotide sequences. Clonotypes were aligned to IMGT TRBV, TRBD and TRBJ reference segments using MiTCR v1.1. Only V-J combinations with frequency above 0.0001, covering roughly 99% of repertoires, were analysed. The TCS score was defined as the ratio of F50 (clonal expansion) to E x V (chaos), calculated using BLOSUM62-based TCRdist between CDR3 peptides within each V-J. Welch's t-statistics and random forest reduced roughly 540 V-J features to 13, which were used in a naive Bayes classifier (R e1071). No statistical method was used to fix the sample size in advance, and group allocation was not hidden from the investigators. TCR Vbeta CDR3 sequencing of fewer than 150 peripheral blood samples (over 40 ophthalmopathy, 75 to 85 hyperthyroidism and approximately 17 progressor patients) is reported in the paper.

The chain employs TRBV7-8 and TRBJ1-4; TRBD1 is a possible D gene, resting on 5 matching bases. The receptor comes from a man aged 35-49 years with Graves disease. Donor details come from another sample of the same person, matched by shared clones. The sample here was peripheral blood mononuclear cells (PBMCs), taken at new diagnosis, from a patient treated with antithyroid drugs. The sequenced DNA is TGTGCCAGCAGCTTAGCGTTCAGGGCTGGCGAAAAACTGTTTTTT. This encodes CASSLAFRAGEKLFF. Full variable domain (CDR3 extended with the reference TRBV7-8 and TRBJ1-4 proteins): GAGVSQSPRYKVAKRGQDVALRCDPISGHVSLFWYQQALGQGPEFLTYFQNEAQLDKSGLPSDRFFAERPEGSVSTLKIQRTQQEDSAVYLCASSLAFRAGEKLFFGSGTQLSVL.